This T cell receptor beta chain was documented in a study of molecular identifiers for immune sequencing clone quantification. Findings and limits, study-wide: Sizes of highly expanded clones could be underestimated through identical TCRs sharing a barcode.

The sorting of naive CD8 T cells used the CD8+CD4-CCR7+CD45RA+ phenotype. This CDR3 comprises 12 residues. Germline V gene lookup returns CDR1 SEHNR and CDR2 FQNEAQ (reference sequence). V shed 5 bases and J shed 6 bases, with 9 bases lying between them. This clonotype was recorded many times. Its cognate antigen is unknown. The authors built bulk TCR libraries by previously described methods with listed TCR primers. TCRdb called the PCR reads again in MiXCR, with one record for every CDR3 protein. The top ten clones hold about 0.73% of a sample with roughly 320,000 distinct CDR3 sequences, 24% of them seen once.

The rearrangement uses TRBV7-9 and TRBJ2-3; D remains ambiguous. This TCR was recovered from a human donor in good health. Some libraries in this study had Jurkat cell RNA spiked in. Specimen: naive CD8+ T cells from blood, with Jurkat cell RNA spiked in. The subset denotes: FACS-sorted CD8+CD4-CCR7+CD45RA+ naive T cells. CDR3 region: CASSPPRDTQYF. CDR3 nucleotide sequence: TGTGCCAGCAGCCCTCCCAGGGATACGCAGTATTTT. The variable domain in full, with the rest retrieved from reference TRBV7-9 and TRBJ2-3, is DTGVSQNPRHKITKRGQNVTFRCDPISEHNRLYWYRQTLGQGPEFLTYFQNEAQLEKSRLLSDRFSAERPKGSFSTLEIQRTEQGDSAMYLCASSPPRDTQYFGPGTRLTVL.